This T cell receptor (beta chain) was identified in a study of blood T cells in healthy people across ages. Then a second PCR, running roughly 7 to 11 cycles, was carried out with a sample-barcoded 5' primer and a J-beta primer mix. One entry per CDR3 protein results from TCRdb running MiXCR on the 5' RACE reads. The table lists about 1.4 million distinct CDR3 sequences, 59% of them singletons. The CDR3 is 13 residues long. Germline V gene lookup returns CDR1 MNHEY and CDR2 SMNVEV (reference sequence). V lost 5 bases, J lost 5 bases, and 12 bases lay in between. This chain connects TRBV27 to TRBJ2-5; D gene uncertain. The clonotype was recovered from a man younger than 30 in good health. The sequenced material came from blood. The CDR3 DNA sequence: TGTGCCAGCAGTGTCCCCGGTGCCGAGACCCAGTACTTC. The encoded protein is CASSVPGAETQYF.